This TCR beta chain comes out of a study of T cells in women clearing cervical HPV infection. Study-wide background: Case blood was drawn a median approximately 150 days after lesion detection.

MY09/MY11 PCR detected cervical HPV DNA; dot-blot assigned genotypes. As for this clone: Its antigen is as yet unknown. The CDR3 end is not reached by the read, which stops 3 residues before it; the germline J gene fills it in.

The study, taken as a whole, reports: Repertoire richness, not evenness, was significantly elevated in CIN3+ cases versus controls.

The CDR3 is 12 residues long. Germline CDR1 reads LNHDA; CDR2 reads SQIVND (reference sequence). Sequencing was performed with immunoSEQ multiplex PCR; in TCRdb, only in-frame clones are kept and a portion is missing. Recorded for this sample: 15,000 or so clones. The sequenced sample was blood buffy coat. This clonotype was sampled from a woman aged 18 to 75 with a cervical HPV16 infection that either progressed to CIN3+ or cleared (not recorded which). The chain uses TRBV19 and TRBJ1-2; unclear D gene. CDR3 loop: CASSIGANDYTF. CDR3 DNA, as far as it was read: TGTGCCAGTAGTATAGGCGCAAATGAC.